A single sample is the source of the 14 T cell receptor beta chains below, sequenced in a study of OX40 agonist ivuxolimab in advanced cancers. Clones were sequenced by immunoSEQ multiplex PCR, and TCRdb holds only the in-frame ones, with some missing. The sample consists of over 20,000 clones, 79% of them appearing once. The specimen comprised CD4+ or CD8+ T cells sorted from blood, sampled in a trial of the OX40 agonist ivuxolimab. Every receptor here comes from an adult with an advanced solid tumor such as melanoma, head and neck, liver or kidney cancer.

The chain uses TRBV9 and TRBJ2-3; D may be TRBD1 (6 bases). The CDR3 spans 15 residues. The V and J ends lost 5 bases and 4 bases respectively, with 17 bases between them. Germline CDR1 is SGDLS and CDR2 is YYNGEE. This chain's CDR3 is CASSDVRTVPDTQYF. DNA of the CDR3: TGTGCCAGCAGTGACGTCCGGACAGTCCCAGATACGCAGTATTTT.

This chain uses TRBV6-1 with TRBJ2-7, with unresolved D. The ends were cut back, 0 bases at V and 5 bases at J, with 14 bases in the middle. The CDR3 is 15 amino acids. Germline CDR1 is MNHNS and CDR2 is SASEGT. The CDR3 DNA sequence: TGTGCCAGCAGTGAAGCGTTTAACCTTCTAGACGAGCAGTACTTC. As protein: CASSEAFNLLDEQYF.

V is TRBV19 and J is TRBJ1-1; possible D gene TRBD1, 6 bases. The CDR3 covers 16 residues. The germline V and J ends were trimmed by 6 bases and 1 base, with 18 bases remaining between them. The V gene's germline CDR1 is LNHDA and CDR2 SQIVND (reference sequence). CDR3: CASRSLDRPENTEAFF. The CDR3 region has the DNA TGTGCCAGTAGATCTCTCGACAGGCCGGAGAACACTGAAGCTTTCTTT.

The chain recombines TRBV7-3 with TRBJ2-3; 9 bases fit TRBD1. Germline V gene sequence: CDR1 SGHTA, CDR2 FQGTGA. Unmatched junction bases numbered 4, after V lost 5 bases and J lost 4 bases. There are 14 residues in the CDR3. CDR3 amino acids: CASSTRQGADTQYF. In DNA form, the CDR3 reads TGTGCCAGCAGCACAAGACAGGGGGCAGATACGCAGTATTTT. Together with reference TRBV7-3 and TRBJ2-3, the CDR3 gives the full variable domain: GAGVSQTPSNKVTEKGKYVELRCDPISGHTALYWYRQSLGQGPEFLIYFQGTGAADDSGLPNDRFFAVRPEGSVSTLKIQRTERGDSAVYLCASSTRQGADTQYFGPGTRLTVL.

This chain joins TRBV11-2 and TRBJ2-7, with 15 bases that match TRBD2. From germline, CDR1 is SGHAT and CDR2 FQNNGV. The CDR3 covers 19 residues. With 5 bases clipped from V and 3 bases from J, the junction kept 14 bases outside the gene matches. CDR3 DNA: TGTGCCAGCAGCCTAAACTGGGGACTAGCGGGAGGTAGAAACTACGAGCAGTACTTC. Translating it yields CASSLNWGLAGGRNYEQYF.

J is TRBJ1-2 and V is TRBV10-1; TRBD1 matches at 7 bases. From germline, CDR1 is WNHNN and CDR2 SYGVQD (reference sequence). V gave up 4 bases and J gave up 4 bases; unmatched junction bases: 3. The CDR3 runs to 13 residues. The CDR3 reads CASSGGGSYGYTF. DNA for the CDR3: TGCGCCAGCAGTGGAGGGGGCTCCTATGGCTACACCTTC.

The J gene is TRBJ2-1, the V gene TRBV9; D uncertain. Looked up from germline, CDR1 is SGDLS and CDR2 is YYNGEE. V was cut by 3 bases and J by 2 bases, with 12 bases left in between. The CDR3 has 15 amino acids. In DNA, the CDR3 is TGTGCCAGCAGCGCCTACAGTACGACCTACAATGAGCAGTTCTTC. Protein sequence: CASSAYSTTYNEQFF.

CDR3 bases: TGTGCCAGCAGGGGGGGCCCCAACAATCAGCCCCAGCATTTT. Amino acids: CASRGGPNNQPQHF. This chain joins TRBV2 and TRBJ1-5, with D possibly TRBD1 on 6 matching bases. This CDR3 contains 14 residues. CDR1 SNHLY and CDR2 FYNNEI come from the germline V gene. V was pared by 6 bases and J by 3 bases, with 12 bases between.

This clone was seen only a few times. The rearrangement uses TRBV28 and TRBJ2-5; possible D gene TRBD1, 6 bases. CDR1 MDHEN and CDR2 SYDVKM come from the germline V gene. The CDR3 is 15 residues long. Trimming cost V 4 bases and J 5 bases, with 17 bases left between them. CDR3 loop: CASSSRTAAGETQYF. For the CDR3, the DNA is TGTGCCAGCAGTTCGCGGACAGCAGCCGGGGAGACCCAGTACTTC.

The rearrangement uses TRBV7-9 and TRBJ2-1, with D tentatively TRBD2 (5 bases). With 6 bases removed from V and 7 bases from J, the gap between germline ends came to 16 bases. The V gene's germline CDR1 is SEHNR and CDR2 FQNEAQ (reference sequence). The CDR3 totals 14 residues. The CDR3 here is CASSHIAGSNEQFF. The CDR3 DNA sequence: TGTGCCAGCAGTCACATTGCGGGCTCGAATGAGCAGTTCTTC.

The chain has TRBV4-1 and TRBJ1-3; D may be TRBD1 (5 bases). This CDR3 is built from 17 residues. Germline CDR1 reads MGHRA; CDR2 reads YSYEKL. V was trimmed by 6 bases and J by 1 base, leaving 19 bases between them. The CDR3 bases are TGCGCCAGCAGTTGGGACGGGAGACTTAGATCTGGAAACACCATATATTTT. Translated, it gives CASSWDGRLRSGNTIYF.

The chain links TRBV5-4 to TRBJ2-1; perhaps D is TRBD1 or TRBD2 (5 bases each). The ends were cut back, 3 bases at V and 3 bases at J, with 16 bases in the middle. CDR1 SGHNT and CDR2 YYREEE come from the germline V gene (reference sequence). The CDR3 has 16 residues. CDR3 protein: CASSSTGTSVYNEQFF. The CDR3 bases are TGTGCCAGCAGCTCAACCGGGACCTCGGTCTACAATGAGCAGTTCTTC.

A few counts support this clone. This sequence joins TRBV15 and TRBJ2-2, with 9 nucleotides matching TRBD2. V lost 0 bases and J lost 6; bases outside the gene matches: 8. CDR1 and CDR2 from the germline V gene are LNHNV and YYDKDF (reference sequence). The CDR3 contains 17 residues. The CDR3 loop reads CATSRDWASGTSGELFF. The CDR3 DNA reads TGTGCCACCAGCAGAGATTGGGCTAGCGGGACTTCCGGGGAGCTGTTTTTT.

This clone was recorded once. The chain uses TRBV6-5 and TRBJ2-7; D not certain. From germline, CDR1 is MNHEY and CDR2 SVGAGI. V gave up 0 bases and J gave up 0 bases, with 6 bases separating them. The length of the CDR3 is 14 residues. The CDR3 is CASSYSADSYEQYF. CDR3 coding DNA: TGTGCCAGCAGTTACTCGGCGGACTCCTACGAGCAGTACTTC.